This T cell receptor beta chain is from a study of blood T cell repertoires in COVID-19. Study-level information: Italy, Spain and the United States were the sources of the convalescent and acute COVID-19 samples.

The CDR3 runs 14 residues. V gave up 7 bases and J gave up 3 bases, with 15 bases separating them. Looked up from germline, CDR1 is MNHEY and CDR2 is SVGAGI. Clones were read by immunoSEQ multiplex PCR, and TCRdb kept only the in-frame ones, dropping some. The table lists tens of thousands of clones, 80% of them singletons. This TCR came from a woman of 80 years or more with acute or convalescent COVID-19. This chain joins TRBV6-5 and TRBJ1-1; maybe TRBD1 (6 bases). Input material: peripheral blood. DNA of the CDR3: TGTGCCAGCATCCCTTACCCAGGGGACACTGAAGCTTTCTTT. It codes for CASIPYPGDTEAFF.